Below are 11 T cell receptor beta chains sequenced from a single sample in a study of control samples from healthy donors and cancer patients. Produced via immunoSEQ multiplex PCR; TCRdb's table is partial and in-frame only. The data hold under 75,000 clones, with 85% observed a single time. The sample consisted of blood. All receptors come from a man between 35 and 55 years old in good health.

The chain carries TRBV11-2 and TRBJ2-4; no clear D gene. Germline assignment: CDR1 SGHAT and CDR2 FQNNGV. Trimming took 0 bases from V and 12 from J, leaving 12 bases between them. CDR3 length equals 13 residues. CDR3 in DNA: TGTGCCAGCAGCTTAGATGGGGATGGCAATCAGTACTTC. It is translated as CASSLDGDGNQYF.

This chain's CDR3 is CASSRWGIRDGYTF. As DNA, the CDR3 is TGTGCCAGCAGCCGTTGGGGAATCCGGGATGGCTACACCTTC. The J gene is TRBJ1-2, the V gene TRBV5-6, with D uncertain. The CDR3 totals 14 residues. The germline gives CDR1 SGHDT, CDR2 YYEEEE. The germline V and J ends were trimmed by 4 bases and 6 bases, with 16 bases remaining between them.

The chain joins TRBV2 to TRBJ1-2, with a tentative D call TRBD1 (5 bases). This CDR3 has 13 residues. Trimming pared 2 bases from V and 2 bases from J, leaving 6 bases between. Germline assignment: CDR1 SNHLY and CDR2 FYNNEI. The CDR3 sequence is CASSEQGNYGYTF. DNA of the CDR3: TGTGCCAGCAGTGAACAGGGAAACTATGGCTACACCTTC.

The rearrangement uses TRBV6-5 and TRBJ2-2, with a tentative D call TRBD1 (6 bases). Trimming pared 8 bases from V and 3 bases from J, leaving 13 bases between. The CDR3 totals 14 residues. Germline V gene sequence: CDR1 MNHEY, CDR2 SVGAGI. CDR3 in amino acids: CASQRGMDTGELFF. The CDR3 coding sequence is TGTGCCAGCCAGAGGGGGATGGACACCGGGGAGCTGTTTTTT.

V usage is TRBV9 and J usage is TRBJ2-7, with no clear D. CDR3 length equals 14 residues. Deletions cut 0 bases from V and 3 bases from J, with 10 bases between. CDR1 and CDR2 from the germline V gene are SGDLS and YYNGEE. CDR3 nucleotides: TGTGCCAGCAGCGTAGCTTGGAAAGACTACGAGCAGTACTTC. Its translation is CASSVAWKDYEQYF.

The J gene is TRBJ1-4, the V gene TRBV11-1; D perhaps matches TRBD1 (5 bases). The CDR3 is 16 amino acids. The V end lost 1 base, the J end lost 0 bases, and 9 bases lay between the germline ends. Germline-derived CDR1 and CDR2 are SGHAT and FQDESV (reference sequence). The CDR3 DNA is TGTGCCAGCAGCTTAGGGGACGGAACAACTAATGAAAAACTGTTTTTT. Amino acid sequence: CASSLGDGTTNEKLFF.

This clone was seen only once. V usage is TRBV11-3 and J usage is TRBJ2-3; D remains ambiguous. CDR1 SGHNT and CDR2 YENEEA come from the germline V gene. CDR3 size: 15 residues. Trimming shortened V by 0 bases and J by 0 bases, and 7 bases separated the two germline ends. Here the CDR3 reads CASSLDYGSTDTQYF. In DNA, the CDR3 is TGTGCCAGCAGCTTAGATTATGGCAGCACAGATACGCAGTATTTT.

Judged by abundance, this clone is medium-sized. The rearrangement joins TRBV5-1 to TRBJ1-1; D uncertain. V was pared by 4 bases and J by 2 bases, with 12 bases between. From germline, CDR1 is SGHRS and CDR2 YFSETQ. CDR3 size: 14 residues. The CDR3 protein is CASSPYELNTEAFF. CDR3 DNA: TGCGCCAGCAGCCCATATGAACTAAACACTGAAGCTTTCTTT.

The chain uses TRBV19 and TRBJ2-1, with 7 bases that match TRBD2. The CDR3 is 15 amino acids. CDR1 is LNHDA and CDR2 is SQIVND in the germline V gene (reference sequence). V dropped 3 bases and J dropped 6; count of bases not matched to a gene: 8. CDR3 sequence: CASSIRGEGLNEQFF. The CDR3, as DNA: TGTGCCAGTAGTATTCGTGGGGAGGGCCTCAATGAGCAGTTCTTC. Together with reference TRBV19 and TRBJ2-1, the CDR3 gives the full variable domain: DGGITQSPKYLFRKEGQNVTLSCEQNLNHDAMYWYRQDPGQGLRLIYYSQIVNDFQKGDIAEGYSVSREKKESFPLTVTSAQKNPTAFYLCASSIRGEGLNEQFFGPGTRLTVL.

This chain joins TRBV6-4 and TRBJ2-3; 10 positions match TRBD2. V was clipped by 6 bases and J by 5 bases; unmatched bases: 11. CDR1 MRHNA and CDR2 SNTAGT come from the germline V gene. The CDR3 spans 16 residues. CDR3 residues: CASRVSSGRDQDTQYF. Here the CDR3 DNA reads TGTGCCAGCAGGGTCTCTAGCGGGAGAGATCAAGATACGCAGTATTTT.

The gene calls are TRBV6-5 and TRBJ2-7; TRBD1 might be the D (6 bases). The V gene lost 5 bases and the J gene lost 2 bases, with 16 bases spanning the gap. The CDR3 consists of 15 residues. Per germline, CDR1 MNHEY and CDR2 SVGAGI. The CDR3 DNA reads TGTGCCAGCAGTCCGATTTGGGACACCGCCTACGAGCAGTACTTC. The encoded protein is CASSPIWDTAYEQYF.